The 3 T cell receptor beta chains below all came from one sample that was sequenced in a study of multiple sclerosis patients with progressive multifocal leukoencephalopathy. The protocol was immunoSEQ multiplex PCR, while the TCRdb copy is restricted to in-frame clones and leaves out a portion. Among 20,000 to 30,000 clones, around 90% were seen once, and the ten largest hold around 2.4%. The time point: more than ten months of natalizumab therapy. Here the sequenced sample was PBMCs, taken from a patient treated with natalizumab. These receptors originate from a man aged 30 to 39 with multiple sclerosis.

The V gene is TRBV18, the J gene TRBJ1-2; maybe TRBD1 (5 bases). Germline loops: CDR1 KGHSH, CDR2 LQKENI. The CDR3 runs to 16 residues. Trimming pared 1 base from V and 4 bases from J, leaving 16 bases between. CDR3 DNA: TGTGCCAGCTCACCACAGGGGCAGTATCCTTTCTATGGCTACACCTTC. It encodes CASSPQGQYPFYGYTF.

The chain has TRBV2 and TRBJ2-2, with D possibly matching TRBD2 (6 bases). The CDR3 consists of 15 residues. The V gene lost 7 bases and the J gene lost 4 bases, with 16 bases spanning the gap. Germline-derived CDR1 and CDR2 are SNHLY and FYNNEI. For the CDR3, the DNA is TGTGCCAGCACTCTCTCCGGGAGCAGCACCGGGGAGCTGTTTTTT. Its translation: CASTLSGSSTGELFF.

This clone was seen only a few times. This sequence joins TRBV10-3 and TRBJ1-2; 9 nucleotides agree with TRBD1. Germline loops: CDR1 ENHRY, CDR2 SYGVKD. This CDR3 comprises 12 residues. V gave up 8 bases and J gave up 4 bases; unmatched junction bases: 2. CDR3 sequence: CAISQGAYGYTF. In nucleotides, the CDR3 is TGTGCCATCTCACAGGGGGCCTATGGCTACACCTTC.